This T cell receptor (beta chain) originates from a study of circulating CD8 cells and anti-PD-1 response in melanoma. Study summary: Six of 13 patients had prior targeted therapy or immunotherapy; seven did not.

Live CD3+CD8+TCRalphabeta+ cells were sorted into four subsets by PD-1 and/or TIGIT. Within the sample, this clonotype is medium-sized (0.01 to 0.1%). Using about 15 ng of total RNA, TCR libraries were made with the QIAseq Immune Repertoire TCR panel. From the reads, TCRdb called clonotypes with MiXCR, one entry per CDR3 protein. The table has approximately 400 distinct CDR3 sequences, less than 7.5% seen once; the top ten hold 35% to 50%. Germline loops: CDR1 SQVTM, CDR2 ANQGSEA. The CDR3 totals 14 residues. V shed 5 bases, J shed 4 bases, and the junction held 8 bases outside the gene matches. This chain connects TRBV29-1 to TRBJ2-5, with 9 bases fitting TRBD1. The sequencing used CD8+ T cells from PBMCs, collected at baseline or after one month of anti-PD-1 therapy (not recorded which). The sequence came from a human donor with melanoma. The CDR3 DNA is TGCAGCGTTTCCGGGGGACAGGGCGGAGAGACCCAGTACTTC. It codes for CSVSGGQGGETQYF.